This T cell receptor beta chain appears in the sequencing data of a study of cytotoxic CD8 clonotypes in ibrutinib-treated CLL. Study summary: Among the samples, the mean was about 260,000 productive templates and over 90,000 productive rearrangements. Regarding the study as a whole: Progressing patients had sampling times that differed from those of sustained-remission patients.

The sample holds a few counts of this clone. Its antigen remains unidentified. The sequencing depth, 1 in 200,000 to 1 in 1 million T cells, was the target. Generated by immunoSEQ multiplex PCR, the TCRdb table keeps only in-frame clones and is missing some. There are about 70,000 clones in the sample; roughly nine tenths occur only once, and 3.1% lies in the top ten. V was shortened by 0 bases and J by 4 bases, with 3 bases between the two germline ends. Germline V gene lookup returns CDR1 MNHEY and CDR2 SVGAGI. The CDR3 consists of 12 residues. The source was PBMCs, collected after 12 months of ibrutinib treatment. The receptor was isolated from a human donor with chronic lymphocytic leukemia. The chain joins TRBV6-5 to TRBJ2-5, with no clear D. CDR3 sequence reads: CASSYSGETQYF. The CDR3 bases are TGTGCCAGCAGTTACTCGGGAGAGACCCAGTACTTC.